This T cell receptor (beta chain) stems from a study of blood T cells in healthy people across ages. Notes on this clonotype: Its specificity is unknown.

The CDR3 runs to 14 residues. Germline loops: CDR1 MNHEY, CDR2 SVGAGI. The V segment lost 5 bases and the J segment 5 bases; nucleotides outside the gene matches: 6. Overall study findings and caveats: No conclusive comparison of naive versus antigen-experienced cells was possible with unsorted PBMCs. The recorded TCR beta diversity per million T cells decreased in a roughly linear manner with age.

PBMCs, at least 7 million per sample, were isolated. Primers used in a second PCR of roughly 7 to 12 cycles were a sample-barcoded 5' primer and a J-beta primer mix. Unique molecular identifiers of 12 random nucleotides labeled each cDNA. TCRdb redid the calling of the 5' RACE reads with MiXCR, one entry per CDR3 protein. The sample records roughly 1,800,000 distinct CDR3 sequences, around 48% being singletons. The source of this sequence is a woman aged 35 to 49 in good health. The sequenced material came from blood. The rearrangement links TRBV6-5 to TRBJ2-3; 8 bases fit TRBD1. The CDR3 DNA is TGTGCCAGCAGTCCACCGGGACAGGTAGATACGCAGTATTTT. This encodes CASSPPGQVDTQYF.